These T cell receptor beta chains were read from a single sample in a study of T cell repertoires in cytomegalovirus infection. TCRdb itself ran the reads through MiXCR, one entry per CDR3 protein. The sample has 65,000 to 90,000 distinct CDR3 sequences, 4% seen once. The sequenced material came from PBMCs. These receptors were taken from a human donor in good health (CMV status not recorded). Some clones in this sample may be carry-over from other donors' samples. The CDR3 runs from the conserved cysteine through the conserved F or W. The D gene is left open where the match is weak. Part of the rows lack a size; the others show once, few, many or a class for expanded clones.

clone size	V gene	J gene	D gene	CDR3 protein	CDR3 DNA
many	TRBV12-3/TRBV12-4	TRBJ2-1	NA	CASSLALTWVGEQFF	TGTGCCAGCAGTTTAGCCCTGACCTGGGTCGGGGAGCAGTTCTTC
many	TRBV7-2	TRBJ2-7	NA	CASSPRRGGEQYF	TGTGCCAGCAGCCCGCGGAGGGGAGGCGAGCAGTACTTC
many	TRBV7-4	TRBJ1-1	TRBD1	CASTISRPQGIAEAFF	TGTGCCAGCACCATTTCCCGGCCACAGGGGATAGCTGAAGCTTTCTTT
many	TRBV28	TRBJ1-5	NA	CASSLSGTYSNQPQHF	TGTGCCAGCAGTTTATCCGGCACATATAGCAATCAGCCCCAGCATTTT
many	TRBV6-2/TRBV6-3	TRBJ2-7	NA	CASSTWAYEQYF	TGTGCCAGCAGCACCTGGGCCTACGAGCAGTACTTC
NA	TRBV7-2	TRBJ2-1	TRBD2	CASSLAKTSVYNEQFF	TGTGCCAGCAGCTTAGCGAAGACTAGCGTGTACAATGAGCAGTTCTTC
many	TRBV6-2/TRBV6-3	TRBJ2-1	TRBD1	CASKRDRGNEQFF	TGTGCCAGCAAACGGGACAGGGGAAATGAGCAGTTCTTC
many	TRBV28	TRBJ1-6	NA	CASRGSGSPLHF	TGTGCCAGCAGGGGATCCGGTTCACCCCTCCACTTT
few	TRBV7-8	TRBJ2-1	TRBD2	CASSLGTSGRALNEQFF	TGTGCCAGCAGCTTAGGGACTAGCGGGAGGGCCCTCAATGAGCAGTTCTTC
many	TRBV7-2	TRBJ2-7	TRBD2	CASSFTTSPGGEQYF	TGTGCCAGCAGCTTCACGACTAGCCCCGGGGGTGAGCAGTACTTC
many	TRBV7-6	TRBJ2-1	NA	CASSLPPDRNNEQFF	TGTGCCAGCAGCTTACCCCCGGACAGAAACAATGAGCAGTTCTTC
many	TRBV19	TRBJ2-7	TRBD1	CASSPGQGTYEQYF	TGTGCCAGTAGCCCGGGACAGGGGACCTACGAGCAGTACTTC
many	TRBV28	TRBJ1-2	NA	CASRLLGASYGYTF	TGTGCCAGCAGGCTACTGGGTGCAAGCTATGGCTACACCTTC
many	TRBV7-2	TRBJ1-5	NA	CASSMSGTGWNQPQHF	TGTGCCAGCAGCATGTCCGGGACGGGGTGGAATCAGCCCCAGCATTTT
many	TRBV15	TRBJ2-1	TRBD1	CATSRVRTGRGNEQFF	TGTGCCACCAGCAGAGTCCGGACAGGTCGGGGCAATGAGCAGTTCTTC
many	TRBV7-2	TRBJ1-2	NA	CASSLGLLQRGYTF	TGTGCCAGCAGCTTAGGACTTTTACAAAGGGGCTACACCTTC
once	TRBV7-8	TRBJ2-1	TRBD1	CASSLVPGQGCHEQFF	TGTGCCAGCAGCTTAGTTCCGGGACAGGGTTGTCATGAGCAGTTCTTC
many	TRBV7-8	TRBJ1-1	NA	CASSLAAGRLTEAFF	TGTGCCAGCAGCTTAGCAGCGGGTAGACTCACTGAAGCTTTCTTT
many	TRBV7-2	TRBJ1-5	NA	CASSLAGQPQHF	TGTGCCAGCAGCCTGGCGGGTCAGCCCCAGCATTTT
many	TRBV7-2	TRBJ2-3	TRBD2	CASSLSSGADTQYF	TGTGCCAGCAGCTTGTCTAGCGGCGCAGATACGCAGTATTTT
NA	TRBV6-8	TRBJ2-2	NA	CASGQHGELFF	TGTGCCAGCGGGCAACACGGGGAGCTGTTTTTT
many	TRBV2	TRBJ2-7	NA	CASKNGGEQYF	TGTGCCAGCAAAAACGGGGGCGAGCAGTACTTC
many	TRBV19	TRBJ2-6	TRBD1	CASSNTGTGTSGANVLTF	TGTGCCAGTAGTAACACCGGGACAGGCACCTCTGGGGCCAACGTCCTGACTTTC
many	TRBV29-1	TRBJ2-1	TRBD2	CSALRAGEGSNEQFF	TGCAGCGCCCTCCGGGCGGGAGAAGGGAGCAATGAGCAGTTCTTC
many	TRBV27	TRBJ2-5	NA	CASSLYRFSETQYF	TGTGCCAGCAGTTTATACCGATTTAGTGAGACCCAGTACTTC
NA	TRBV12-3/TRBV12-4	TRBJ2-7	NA	CASSFARGGGYEQYF	TGTGCCAGCAGTTTCGCCAGGGGAGGAGGTTACGAGCAGTACTTC
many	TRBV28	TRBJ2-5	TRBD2	CASSLSGRAWGQETQYF	TGTGCCAGCAGTTTAAGTGGGAGGGCCTGGGGCCAAGAGACCCAGTACTTC
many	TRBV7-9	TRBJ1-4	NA	CASSLDQFNEKLFF	TGTGCCAGCAGCTTAGACCAGTTTAATGAAAAACTGTTTTTT
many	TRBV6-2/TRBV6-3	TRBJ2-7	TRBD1	CASSARDRDYEQYF	TGTGCCAGCAGTGCCCGGGACAGGGACTACGAGCAGTACTTC
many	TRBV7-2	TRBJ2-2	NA	CASCRQRDTGELFF	TGTGCCAGCTGTCGCCAGCGGGACACCGGGGAGCTGTTTTTT
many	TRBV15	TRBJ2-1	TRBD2	CATSRDPPRGGNNEQFF	TGTGCCACCAGCAGAGATCCCCCCCGGGGGGGTAACAATGAGCAGTTCTTC